This note documents a single TCR beta chain sequence. Its specificity is not known. These data originate in a study of blood T cells in healthy people across ages. Overall study context: When template switching was applied, about one barcoded beta molecule was captured per two T cells.

It was with a sample-barcoded 5' primer and a J-beta primer mix that a second PCR of roughly 7 to 12 cycles was run. TCRdb fed the 5' RACE reads into MiXCR, producing one record per CDR3 protein. The sample comprises under 2,000,000 distinct CDR3 sequences, around half of which are singletons, and approximately 2% rests with the top ten. J was trimmed by 4 bases and V by 5 bases; bases with no gene match: 8. The CDR3 is made up of 15 amino acids. Notes on the study in general: CMV infection status of these donors was not known. Strongly correlated with naive T cell percentage was TCR beta diversity. Per-million-T-cell TCR beta diversity fell roughly linearly with age.

This sequence joins TRBV12-3 or TRBV12-4 and TRBJ2-5; 9 bases fit TRBD1. The receptor was isolated from a middle-aged woman in good health. Sequencing was done on a sample of blood. For the CDR3, the DNA is TGTGCCAGCAGTCACAGGGGGCTAGAGGGAGAGACCCAGTACTTC. This codes for CASSHRGLEGETQYF.